This record looks at one T cell receptor beta chain sequence and its context. The antigen is unknown. This entry belongs to a study of siplizumab effects on memory and regulatory T cells. Study conclusions and caveats: Naive T cells seemed more diverse than memory cells; they also seemed major alloresponse contributors. Controls showed an average of around 28% Treg-derived mappable alloreactive CD4+ clones, while siplizumab showed nearly 70%.

The germline gives CDR1 MNHNS, CDR2 SASEGT. V was pared by 6 bases and J by 5 bases, with 16 bases between. The CDR3 totals 15 residues. Profiling relied on immunoSEQ multiplex PCR, and the TCRdb table lists in-frame clones only, not all of them. The sample yields 100,000 or so clones, 94% seen once. The sequence came from a human donor in good health. Sequenced sample: Tregs sorted from blood. The chain combines TRBV6-1 with TRBJ1-4; D remains ambiguous. The CDR3 reads CASRDKRLPNEKLFF. The CDR3 bases are TGTGCCAGCAGGGATAAGAGGCTACCCAATGAAAAACTGTTTTTT.